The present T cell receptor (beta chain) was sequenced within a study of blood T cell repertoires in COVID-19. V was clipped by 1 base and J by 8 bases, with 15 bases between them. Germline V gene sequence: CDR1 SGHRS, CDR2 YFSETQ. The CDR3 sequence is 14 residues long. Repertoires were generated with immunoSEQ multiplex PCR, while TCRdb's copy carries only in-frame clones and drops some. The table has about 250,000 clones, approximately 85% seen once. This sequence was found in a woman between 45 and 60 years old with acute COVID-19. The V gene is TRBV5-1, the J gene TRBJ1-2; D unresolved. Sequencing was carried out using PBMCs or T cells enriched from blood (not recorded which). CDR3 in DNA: TGCGCCAGCAGCTTGTCCCCGGGAGGGTCGGGCTACACCTTC. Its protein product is CASSLSPGGSGYTF.